This entry lists 23 T cell receptor beta chains sequenced from one sample in a study of human T cells and chemical hapten exposure. TCRdb recomputed calls from the RACE reads with MiXCR, one row per CDR3 protein. The data show 100,000 to 150,000 distinct CDR3 sequences, with approximately 13% seen just once and around 0.84% held by the top ten. Stated time point: patch test 1, 2 weeks after DPC sensitization. Treatment given: therapeutic diphenylcyclopropenone sensitization with weekly scalp DPC. This specimen consisted of whole blood, obtained in connection with sensitization to the hapten diphenylcyclopropenone (DPC). These receptors were taken from a man between 18 and 35 years old with alopecia areata. Some clones in this sample may be carry-over from other donors' samples.

The gene calls are TRBV9 and TRBJ2-3, with TRBD2 matching over 7 bases. The V and J ends lost 4 bases and 4 bases, in that order; junction bases with no gene match: 9. In germline, CDR1 is SGDLS, CDR2 YYNGEE. The CDR3 is 15 amino acids. The CDR3 spells CASSLGLRVSDTQYF. CDR3 nucleotides: TGTGCCAGCAGCCTGGGACTACGGGTCTCAGATACGCAGTATTTT. Variable domain in full (rest from reference TRBV9 and TRBJ2-3): DSGVTQTPKHLITATGQRVTLRCSPRSGDLSVYWYQQSLDQGLQFLIQYYNGEERAKGNILERFSAQQFPDLHSELNLSSLELGDSALYFCASSLGLRVSDTQYFGPGTRLTVL.

This clonotype was seen repeatedly, ten times or more. The CDR3: CSVGGGTGGVKEKLFF. CDR3 DNA: TGCAGCGTTGGAGGGGGAACAGGGGGCGTGAAAGAAAAACTGTTTTTT. J is TRBJ1-4 and V is TRBV29-1, with 9 bases aligning to TRBD1. Germline loops: CDR1 SQVTM, CDR2 ANQGSEA. The CDR3 is made up of 16 amino acids. Trimming cost V 4 bases and J 8 bases; bases outside gene matches: 14.

The rearrangement uses TRBV6-2 or TRBV6-3 and TRBJ2-5; D uncertain. From germline, CDR1 is MNHEY and CDR2 SVGEGT. Between the trimmed V and J ends, which lost 2 bases and 7 bases, there was a span of 8 bases. The CDR3 has 12 amino acids. CDR3 sequence (DNA): TGTGCCAGCAGTTACGTAGGCAGGACCCAGTACTTC. Protein: CASSYVGRTQYF.

CDR3 nucleotides: TGTGCCAGCAGCTCTCGCATCTTAAATGAAAAACTGTTTTTT. This codes for CASSSRILNEKLFF. The V gene is TRBV7-9, the J gene TRBJ1-4, with no clear D. Germline assignment: CDR1 SEHNR and CDR2 FQNEAQ (reference sequence). V was trimmed by 4 bases and J by 5 bases, leaving 11 bases between them. The CDR3 is made up of 14 amino acids.

This clonotype was recorded a few times. This chain links TRBV6-2 or TRBV6-3 with TRBJ2-4; the match to TRBD1 covers 9 bases. The V segment lost 10 bases and the J segment 8 bases; nucleotides outside the gene matches: 6. The CDR3 length is 12 residues. Looked up from germline, CDR1 is MNHEY and CDR2 is SVGEGT. This CDR3 reads CATGQGYDIQYF. CDR3 nucleotide sequence: TGTGCCACGGGACAGGGATATGACATTCAGTACTTC.

The sample holds a few counts of this clonotype. This chain uses TRBV10-2 with TRBJ1-5; maybe TRBD1 (5 bases). Between the trimmed V and J ends, which lost 8 bases and 2 bases, there was a span of 10 bases. The CDR3 totals 13 residues. Germline CDR1 is WSHSY and CDR2 is SAAADI. The CDR3 spells CASDGGGNQPQHF. The CDR3 coding sequence is TGCGCCAGCGATGGAGGGGGCAATCAGCCCCAGCATTTT.

The chain joins TRBV7-2 to TRBJ1-6; D is undetermined. The CDR3 is 16 amino acids. Trimming took off 5 bases at V and 4 bases at J, with 15 bases between the two ends. CDR1 is SGHTA, CDR2 FQGNSA, per germline. The CDR3 DNA reads as TGTGCCAGCAGCCCCCAAACATGGGGTTATAATTCACCCCTCCACTTT. Amino acid sequence: CASSPQTWGYNSPLHF. The complete variable domain, with remaining parts taken from reference TRBV7-2 and TRBJ1-6, reads GAGVSQSPSNKVTEKGKDVELRCDPISGHTALYWYRQSLGQGLEFLIYFQGNSAPDKSGLPSDRFSAERTGGSVSTLTIQRTQQEDSAVYLCASSPQTWGYNSPLHFGNGTRLTVT.

The CDR3 reads CAISELLATDTQYF. CDR3 in DNA: TGTGCCATCAGTGAATTACTGGCCACAGATACGCAGTATTTT. The V gene is TRBV10-3, the J gene TRBJ2-3; D is unresolved. The CDR3 contains 14 residues. V was clipped by 3 bases and J by 2 bases, with 9 bases between them. From germline, CDR1 is ENHRY and CDR2 SYGVKD.

This clonotype appeared a few times. The rearrangement joins TRBV7-8 to TRBJ2-2, with D possibly TRBD1 on 6 matching bases. Germline V gene data show CDR1 as SGHVS and CDR2 as FQNEAQ. V was shortened by 4 bases and J by 4 bases, with 10 bases between the two germline ends. CDR3 size: 14 residues. CDR3 coding DNA: TGTGCCAGCAGCTCCTTCAGGGGCACCGGGGAGCTGTTTTTT. Protein: CASSSFRGTGELFF.

The genes are TRBV21-1 and TRBJ2-3. TRBV21-1 is a pseudogene segment. The CDR3 is 12 residues long. The CDR3 DNA reads as TGTGCCAGCAGCGCTTCCCTAGATACGCAGTATTTT. It specifies CASSASLDTQYF.

V usage is TRBV5-6 and J usage is TRBJ2-1; D call uncertain. Germline CDR1 SGHDT, CDR2 YYEEEE. Trimming removed 4 bases at V and 4 bases at J, with 9 bases between. The CDR3 sequence is 13 residues long. As DNA, the CDR3 is TGTGCCAGCAGCGGCGGCCGATACAATGAGCAGTTCTTC. Amino acid sequence: CASSGGRYNEQFF.

This clonotype was counted a few times. The rearrangement links TRBV11-2 to TRBJ1-3; D uncertain. This CDR3 spans 14 amino acids. Trimming shortened V by 2 bases and J by 0 bases, and 5 bases separated the two germline ends. Germline CDR1 SGHAT, CDR2 FQNNGV. The CDR3 sequence: CASSLLASGNTIYF. CDR3 sequence (DNA): TGTGCCAGCAGCTTACTTGCCTCTGGAAACACCATATATTTT. The complete variable domain, with remaining parts taken from reference TRBV11-2 and TRBJ1-3, reads EAGVAQSPRYKIIEKRQSVAFWCNPISGHATLYWYQQILGQGPKLLIQFQNNGVVDDSQLPKDRFSAERLKGVDSTLKIQPAKLEDSAVYLCASSLLASGNTIYFGEGSWLTVV.

This clonotype has at least ten counts. The V gene is TRBV20-1, the J gene TRBJ2-1; 14 nucleotides align to TRBD2. CDR3 size: 16 residues. Per the germline V gene, CDR1 is DFQATT and CDR2 is SNEGSKA (reference sequence). V was pared by 0 bases and J by 9 bases, with 7 bases of the junction left unmatched. The CDR3 reads CSARDGNGLAGGEQFF. Here the CDR3 DNA reads TGCAGTGCTAGAGATGGTAACGGACTAGCGGGGGGTGAGCAGTTCTTC.

The J gene is TRBJ2-3, the V gene TRBV29-1; a weak D match, TRBD2 (7 bases). The V end was cut by 1 base, the J end by 0 bases, with 20 bases between. The CDR3 runs to 18 residues. From germline, CDR1 is SQVTM and CDR2 ANQGSEA. The CDR3 here is CSVEGSPGGGRSTDTQYF. CDR3 sequence (DNA): TGCAGCGTTGAAGGATCCCCTGGGGGGGGGCGAAGCACAGATACGCAGTATTTT.

This clonotype was detected a few times. This chain connects TRBV5-4 to TRBJ2-6; 7 bases agree with TRBD1. The germline CDR1 and CDR2 sequences are SGHNT and YYREEE (reference sequence). The CDR3 has 17 amino acids. Unmatched junction bases numbered 8, after V lost 5 bases and J lost 0 bases. CDR3 region: CASSTGTDRSGANVLTF. The DNA for the CDR3 is TGTGCCAGCAGTACCGGGACAGACCGCTCTGGGGCCAACGTCCTGACTTTC.

This clonotype occurred many times. J is TRBJ2-1 and V is TRBV7-7; D is unresolved. The ends were cut back, 5 bases at V and 0 bases at J, with 5 bases in the middle. CDR1 and CDR2 (germline): SSHAT, FNYEAQ (reference sequence). This CDR3 is 13 amino acids long. CDR3 protein: CASSRDSYNEQFF. Here the CDR3 DNA reads TGTGCCAGCAGCCGCGACTCCTACAATGAGCAGTTCTTC.

This clonotype was counted many times. The chain combines TRBV4-3 with TRBJ2-3, with D unresolved. Trimming removed 4 bases from V and 2 bases from J, with 13 bases in between. The germline CDR1 and CDR2 sequences are LGHNA and YSLEER. This CDR3 is built from 15 residues. This CDR3 reads CASSPKTDHTDTQYF. The DNA of the CDR3 is TGCGCCAGCAGCCCGAAGACTGATCACACAGATACGCAGTATTTT.

This clonotype came up a few times. This chain links TRBV10-3 with TRBJ1-6; D not certain. V shed 4 bases and J shed 4 bases, with 8 bases lying between them. There are 14 residues in the CDR3. Germline loops: CDR1 ENHRY, CDR2 SYGVKD. The CDR3 loop reads CAISAGLYNSPLHF. DNA of the CDR3: TGTGCCATCAGTGCGGGCCTATATAATTCACCCCTCCACTTT.

This clonotype came up a few times. The V gene is TRBV18, the J gene TRBJ1-1, with D perhaps matching TRBD1 (5 bases). The CDR3 loop spans 15 amino acids. Germline V gene sequence: CDR1 KGHSH, CDR2 LQKENI. With 1 base removed from V and 2 bases from J, the gap between germline ends came to 11 bases. CDR3 region: CASSPLAGSNTEAFF. The CDR3 bases are TGTGCCAGCTCACCACTCGCAGGGTCAAACACTGAAGCTTTCTTT.

The sample holds many counts of this clonotype. The chain uses TRBV7-8 and TRBJ1-3, with D uncertain. Germline V CDR1 and CDR2: SGHVS, FQNEAQ. V was clipped by 6 bases and J by 6 bases, with 12 bases between them. The CDR3 has 13 residues. CDR3 bases: TGTGCCAGCAGTTTCCACCTCGCAAACACCATATATTTT. Its translation is CASSFHLANTIYF.

This clonotype was counted at least ten times. The chain recombines TRBV28 with TRBJ1-4; a possible D gene is TRBD1 (6 bases). Germline CDR1 reads MDHEN; CDR2 reads SYDVKM. CDR3 length: 16 amino acids. The V and J ends lost 5 bases and 7 bases respectively, with 20 bases between them. CDR3 in amino acids: CASSPIVGGQGEKLFF. CDR3 sequence (DNA): TGTGCCAGCAGTCCGATCGTGGGGGGGCAGGGTGAAAAACTGTTTTTT. The full variable domain, its missing parts supplied by reference TRBV28 and TRBJ1-4, is DVKVTQSSRYLVKRTGEKVFLECVQDMDHENMFWYRQDPGLGLRLIYFSYDVKMKEKGDIPEGYSVSREKKERFSLILESASTNQTSMYLCASSPIVGGQGEKLFFGSGTQLSVL.

This clonotype was counted ten times or more. The chain is built from TRBV11-2 and TRBJ2-7, with D possibly matching TRBD2 (5 bases). Germline V lookup: CDR1 SGHAT, CDR2 FQNNGV. With 4 bases removed from V and 0 bases from J, the gap between germline ends came to 10 bases. The CDR3 sequence is 14 residues long. CDR3 in amino acids: CASSSDWSSYEQYF. The CDR3, as DNA: TGTGCCAGCAGCTCGGACTGGAGCTCCTACGAGCAGTACTTC.

This clonotype was counted many times. V and J are TRBV18 and TRBJ1-1, with TRBD1 identical over 8 bases. The germline V gene encodes CDR1 KGHSH and CDR2 LQKENI. This CDR3 region has 15 residues. Trimming removed 3 bases from V and 3 bases from J; junction bases left unmatched: 6. CDR3 nucleotide sequence: TGTGCCAGCTCACCTATCACAGGGGGGGACACTGAAGCTTTCTTT. Translated, it gives CASSPITGGDTEAFF. The complete variable domain, with remaining parts taken from reference TRBV18 and TRBJ1-1, reads NAGVMQNPRHLVRRRGQEARLRCSPMKGHSHVYWYRQLPEEGLKFMVYLQKENIIDESGMPKERFSAEFPKEGPSILRIQQVVRGDSAAYFCASSPITGGDTEAFFGQGTRLTVV.